This T cell receptor (beta chain) was identified in a study of technical replicates of blood from several donors. V was cut by 3 bases and J by 2 bases, with 9 bases left in between. The CDR3 has 13 residues. Germline CDR1 and CDR2: SGDLS and YYNGEE. TCRdb's copy holds only in-frame clones and misses some; the assay was immunoSEQ multiplex PCR. This sample has some 80,000 clones, with approximately 96% found just once. The sequence came from a human donor in good health. The specimen was T cells isolated from PBMCs. The chain uses TRBV9 and TRBJ2-7; the D gene is possibly TRBD1 (5 bases). The CDR3 bases are TGTGCCAGCAGCGGTGACAGTGCCTACGAGCAGTACTTC. Its translation: CASSGDSAYEQYF.